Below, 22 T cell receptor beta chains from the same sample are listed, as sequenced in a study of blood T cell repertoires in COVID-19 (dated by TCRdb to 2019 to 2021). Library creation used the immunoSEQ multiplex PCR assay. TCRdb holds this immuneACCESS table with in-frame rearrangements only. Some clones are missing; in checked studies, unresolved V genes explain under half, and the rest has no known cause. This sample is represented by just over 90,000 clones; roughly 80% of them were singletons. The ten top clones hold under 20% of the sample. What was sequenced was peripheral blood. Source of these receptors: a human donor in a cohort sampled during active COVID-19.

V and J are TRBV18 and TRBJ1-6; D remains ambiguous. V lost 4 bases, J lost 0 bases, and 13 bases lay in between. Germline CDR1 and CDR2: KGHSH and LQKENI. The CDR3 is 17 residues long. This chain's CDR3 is CASSLAPGNSYNSPLHF. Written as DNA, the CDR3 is TGTGCCAGCTCACTGGCGCCAGGCAACTCCTATAATTCACCCCTCCACTTT. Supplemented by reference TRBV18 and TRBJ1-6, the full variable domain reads NAGVMQNPRHLVRRRGQEARLRCSPMKGHSHVYWYRQLPEEGLKFMVYLQKENIIDESGMPKERFSAEFPKEGPSILRIQQVVRGDSAAYFCASSLAPGNSYNSPLHFGNGTRLTVT.

CDR3 sequence: CASSPWTSGTSEQFF. Here the CDR3 DNA reads TGTGCCAGCAGCCCCTGGACTAGCGGGACGAGTGAGCAGTTCTTC. The rearrangement joins TRBV7-3 to TRBJ2-1, with TRBD2 matching over 12 bases. The germline V gene has CDR1 SGHTA and CDR2 FQGTGA. The trim removed 5 bases at V and 9 bases at J, leaving 8 bases unmatched. This CDR3 is built from 15 residues.

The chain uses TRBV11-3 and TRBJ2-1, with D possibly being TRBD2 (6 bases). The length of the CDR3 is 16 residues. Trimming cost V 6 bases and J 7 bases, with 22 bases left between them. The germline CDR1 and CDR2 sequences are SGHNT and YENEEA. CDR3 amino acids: CASSSTGTQTLNEQFF. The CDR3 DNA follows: TGTGCCAGCAGTTCCACCGGGACTCAAACACTGAATGAGCAGTTCTTC. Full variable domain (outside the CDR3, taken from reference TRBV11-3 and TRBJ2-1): EAGVVQSPRYKIIEKKQPVAFWCNPISGHNTLYWYLQNLGQGPELLIRYENEEAVDDSQLPKDRFSAERLKGVDSTLKIQPAELGDSAVYLCASSSTGTQTLNEQFFGPGTRLTVL.

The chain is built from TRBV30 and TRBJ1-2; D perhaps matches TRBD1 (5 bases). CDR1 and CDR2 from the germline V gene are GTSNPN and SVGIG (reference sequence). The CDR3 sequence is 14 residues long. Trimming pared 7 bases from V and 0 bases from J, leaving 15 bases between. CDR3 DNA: TGTGCCTATGCCAGGGCCTCGACTAACTATGGCTACACCTTC. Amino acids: CAYARASTNYGYTF. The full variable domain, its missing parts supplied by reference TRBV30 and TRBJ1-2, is SQTIHQWPATLVQPVGSPLSLECTVEGTSNPNLYWYRQAAGRGLQLLFYSVGIGQISSEVPQNLSASRPQDRQFILSSKKLLLSDSGFYLCAYARASTNYGYTFGSGTRLTVV.

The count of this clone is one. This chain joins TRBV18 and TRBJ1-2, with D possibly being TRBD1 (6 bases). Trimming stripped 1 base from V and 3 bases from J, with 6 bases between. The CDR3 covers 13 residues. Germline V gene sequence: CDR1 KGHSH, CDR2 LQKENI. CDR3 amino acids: CASSPRTDYGYTF. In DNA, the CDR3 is TGTGCCAGCTCACCACGGACAGACTATGGCTACACCTTC. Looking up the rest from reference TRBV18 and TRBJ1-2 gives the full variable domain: NAGVMQNPRHLVRRRGQEARLRCSPMKGHSHVYWYRQLPEEGLKFMVYLQKENIIDESGMPKERFSAEFPKEGPSILRIQQVVRGDSAAYFCASSPRTDYGYTFGSGTRLTVV.

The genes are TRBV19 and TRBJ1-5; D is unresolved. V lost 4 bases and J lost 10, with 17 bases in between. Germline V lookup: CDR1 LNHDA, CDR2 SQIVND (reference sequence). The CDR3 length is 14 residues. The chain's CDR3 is CASSREEGPSPQHF. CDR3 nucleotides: TGTGCCAGTAGTAGGGAAGAGGGCCCATCCCCCCAGCATTTT.

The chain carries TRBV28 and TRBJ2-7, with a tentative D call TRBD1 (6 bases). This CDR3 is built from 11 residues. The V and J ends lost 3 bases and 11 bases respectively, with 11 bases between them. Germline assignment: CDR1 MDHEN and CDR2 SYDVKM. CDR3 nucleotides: TGTGCCAGCAGTTTTCAGGGGCGGGAGTACTTC. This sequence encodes CASSFQGREYF.

The CDR3 DNA reads as TGTGCCAGCAGTTTATGGGCCCCCAATGAGCAGTTCTTC. As protein: CASSLWAPNEQFF. The chain combines TRBV28 with TRBJ2-1; D unresolved. Per the germline V gene, CDR1 is MDHEN and CDR2 is SYDVKM. The CDR3 sequence is 13 residues long. V was trimmed by 0 bases and J by 6 bases, leaving 6 bases between them.

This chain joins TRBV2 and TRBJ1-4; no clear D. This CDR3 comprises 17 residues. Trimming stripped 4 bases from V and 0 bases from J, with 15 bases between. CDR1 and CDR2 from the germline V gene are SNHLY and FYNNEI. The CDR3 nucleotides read TGTGCCAGCAGTGGGAGGCAACTTGGGGCAACTAATGAAAAACTGTTTTTT. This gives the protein CASSGRQLGATNEKLFF.

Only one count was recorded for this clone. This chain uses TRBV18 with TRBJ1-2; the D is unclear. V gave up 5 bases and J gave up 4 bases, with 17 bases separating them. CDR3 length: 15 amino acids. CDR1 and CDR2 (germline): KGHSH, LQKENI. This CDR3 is CASSASPDRRYGYTF. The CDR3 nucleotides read TGTGCCAGCTCAGCTAGCCCCGACCGGCGCTATGGCTACACCTTC.

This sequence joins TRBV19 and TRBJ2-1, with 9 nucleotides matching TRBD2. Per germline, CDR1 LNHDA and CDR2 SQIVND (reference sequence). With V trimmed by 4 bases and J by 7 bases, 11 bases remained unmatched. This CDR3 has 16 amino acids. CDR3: CASSTRASGTENEQFF. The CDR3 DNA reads TGTGCCAGTAGTACCCGGGCTAGCGGGACGGAGAATGAGCAGTTCTTC.

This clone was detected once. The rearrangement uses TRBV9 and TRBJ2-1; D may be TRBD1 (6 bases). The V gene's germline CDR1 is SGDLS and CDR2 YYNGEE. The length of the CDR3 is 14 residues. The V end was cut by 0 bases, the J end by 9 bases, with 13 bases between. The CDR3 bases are TGTGCCAGCAGCGTAGAAGTGACAGGAGGTGAGCAGTTCTTC. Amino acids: CASSVEVTGGEQFF. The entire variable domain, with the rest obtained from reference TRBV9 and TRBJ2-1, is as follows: DSGVTQTPKHLITATGQRVTLRCSPRSGDLSVYWYQQSLDQGLQFLIQYYNGEERAKGNILERFSAQQFPDLHSELNLSSLELGDSALYFCASSVEVTGGEQFFGPGTRLTVL.

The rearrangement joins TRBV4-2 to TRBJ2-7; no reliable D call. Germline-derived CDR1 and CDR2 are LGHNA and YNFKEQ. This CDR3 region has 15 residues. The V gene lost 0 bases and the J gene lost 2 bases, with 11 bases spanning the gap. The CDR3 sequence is CASSQDSPGPYEQYF. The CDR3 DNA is TGTGCCAGCAGCCAAGATTCCCCGGGTCCCTACGAGCAGTACTTC.

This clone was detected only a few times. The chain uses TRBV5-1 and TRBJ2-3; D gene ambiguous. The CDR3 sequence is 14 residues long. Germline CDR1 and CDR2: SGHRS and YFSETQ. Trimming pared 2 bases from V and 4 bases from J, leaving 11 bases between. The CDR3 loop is CASSFTSEADTQYF. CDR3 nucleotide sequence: TGCGCCAGCAGCTTTACCTCAGAGGCAGATACGCAGTATTTT.

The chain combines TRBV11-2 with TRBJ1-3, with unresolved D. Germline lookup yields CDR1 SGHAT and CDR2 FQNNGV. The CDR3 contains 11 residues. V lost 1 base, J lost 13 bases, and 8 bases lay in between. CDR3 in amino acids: CASSLGPNIYF. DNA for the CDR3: TGTGCCAGCAGCTTAGGCCCTAATATATATTTT.

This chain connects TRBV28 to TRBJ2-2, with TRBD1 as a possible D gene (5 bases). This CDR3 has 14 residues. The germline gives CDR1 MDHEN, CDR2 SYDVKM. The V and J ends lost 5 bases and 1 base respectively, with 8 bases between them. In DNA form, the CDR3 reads TGTGCCAGCAGTCTGCAGGGGAACACCGGGGAGCTGTTTTTT. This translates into CASSLQGNTGELFF.

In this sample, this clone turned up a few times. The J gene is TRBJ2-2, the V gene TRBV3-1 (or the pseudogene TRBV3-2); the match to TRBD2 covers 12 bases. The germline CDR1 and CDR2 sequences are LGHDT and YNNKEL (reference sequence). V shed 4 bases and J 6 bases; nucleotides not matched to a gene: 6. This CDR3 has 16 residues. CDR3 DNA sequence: TGTGCCAGCAGCCGACTGACTAGCGGGAGTTCCGGGGAGCTGTTTTTT. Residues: CASSRLTSGSSGELFF.

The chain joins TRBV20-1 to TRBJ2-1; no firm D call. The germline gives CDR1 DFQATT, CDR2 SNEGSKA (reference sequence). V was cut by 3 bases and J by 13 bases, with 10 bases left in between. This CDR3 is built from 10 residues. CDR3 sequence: CSARGSQQFF. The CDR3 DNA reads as TGCAGTGCTAGGGGCAGCCAACAGTTCTTC.

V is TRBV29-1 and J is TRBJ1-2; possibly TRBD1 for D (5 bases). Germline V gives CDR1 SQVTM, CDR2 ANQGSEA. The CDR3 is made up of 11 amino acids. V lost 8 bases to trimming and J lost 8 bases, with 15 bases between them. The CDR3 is CSSNWGEGYTF. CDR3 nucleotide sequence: TGCAGCTCGAACTGGGGCGAAGGCTACACCTTC.

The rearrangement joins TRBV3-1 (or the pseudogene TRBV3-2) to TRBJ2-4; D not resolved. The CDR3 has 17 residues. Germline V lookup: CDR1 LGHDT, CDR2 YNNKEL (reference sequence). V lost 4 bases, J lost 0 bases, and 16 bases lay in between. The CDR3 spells CASSLTPSRSAKNIQYF. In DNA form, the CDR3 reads TGTGCCAGCAGCCTTACACCATCTCGATCAGCCAAAAACATTCAGTACTTC.

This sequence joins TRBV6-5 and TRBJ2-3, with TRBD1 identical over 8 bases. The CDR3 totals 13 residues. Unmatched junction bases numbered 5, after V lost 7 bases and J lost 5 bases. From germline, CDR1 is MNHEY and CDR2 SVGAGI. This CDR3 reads CASIPGGLDTQYF. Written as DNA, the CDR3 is TGTGCCAGCATACCAGGGGGCTTAGATACGCAGTATTTT.

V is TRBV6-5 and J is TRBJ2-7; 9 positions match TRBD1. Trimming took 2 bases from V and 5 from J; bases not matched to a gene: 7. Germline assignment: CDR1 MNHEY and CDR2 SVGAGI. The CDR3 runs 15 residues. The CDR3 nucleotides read TGTGCCAGCAGTTACCTAGGGACAGGGAACCACGAGCAGTACTTC. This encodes CASSYLGTGNHEQYF.